This T cell receptor beta chain was captured by sequencing in a study of human T cells and chemical hapten exposure. The CDR3 totals 18 residues. Germline CDR1 LNHDA, CDR2 SQIVND (reference sequence). After removal of 4 bases from V and 1 base from J, the junction contained 4 bases not matched to a gene. Time point denoted: patch test 2, 6 weeks after DPC sensitization. The sample's treatment: therapeutic diphenylcyclopropenone sensitization with weekly scalp DPC. The table lists this clonotype with many counts. From the RACE reads, TCRdb called clonotypes with MiXCR, one entry per CDR3 protein. Among roughly 100,000 distinct CDR3 sequences listed, about a tenth were seen once.

The specimen was whole blood, collected in connection with sensitization to the hapten diphenylcyclopropenone (DPC). V gene TRBV19 combines with J gene TRBJ2-1; 16 bases line up with TRBD2. The receptor was isolated from a woman aged 40 to 50 with alopecia areata. Some clones in this sample may be carry-over from other donors' samples. CDR3 in amino acids: CASSKGLAGGSSYNEQFF. The DNA of the CDR3 is TGTGCCAGTAGTAAGGGACTAGCGGGAGGGTCATCCTACAATGAGCAGTTCTTC.